The T cell receptor beta chain under discussion was sequenced for a study of post-analysis software for immune sequencing data. Study-level background: Relapsing-remitting, secondary progressive and progressive-relapsing forms made up the multiple sclerosis disease courses. Whole-study results and caveats: Strong co-clustering by F measure was evident for samples that had been prepared in the same batch. Significantly lower normalized Chao1 diversity was seen in multiple sclerosis patients than in controls. Controls showed lower frequencies than patients for several TRBV segments, and TRBV5-6, TRBV5-1 and TRBV20-1 were among these.

In this sample, this clonotype turned up many times. Its antigen is not known. The library was made from cDNA and included unique molecular identifiers. Between roughly 1 and 10 million T cells gave rise to some 490,000 cDNA molecules. TCRdb re-called the PCR reads through MiXCR, storing one row per CDR3 protein. The table records over 250,000 distinct CDR3 sequences, 35% to 40% of them present only once. The V and J ends lost 3 bases and 3 bases respectively, with 8 bases between them. The CDR3 runs to 13 residues. Germline CDR1 reads LGHNA; CDR2 reads YNFKEQ. This chain connects TRBV4-2 to TRBJ2-5, with no clear D. This clonotype originated in a girl under 18 with multiple sclerosis. Sequences were obtained from blood. This CDR3 is CASSQAKEETQYF. In nucleotides, the CDR3 is TGTGCCAGCAGCCAGGCAAAAGAAGAGACCCAGTACTTC.